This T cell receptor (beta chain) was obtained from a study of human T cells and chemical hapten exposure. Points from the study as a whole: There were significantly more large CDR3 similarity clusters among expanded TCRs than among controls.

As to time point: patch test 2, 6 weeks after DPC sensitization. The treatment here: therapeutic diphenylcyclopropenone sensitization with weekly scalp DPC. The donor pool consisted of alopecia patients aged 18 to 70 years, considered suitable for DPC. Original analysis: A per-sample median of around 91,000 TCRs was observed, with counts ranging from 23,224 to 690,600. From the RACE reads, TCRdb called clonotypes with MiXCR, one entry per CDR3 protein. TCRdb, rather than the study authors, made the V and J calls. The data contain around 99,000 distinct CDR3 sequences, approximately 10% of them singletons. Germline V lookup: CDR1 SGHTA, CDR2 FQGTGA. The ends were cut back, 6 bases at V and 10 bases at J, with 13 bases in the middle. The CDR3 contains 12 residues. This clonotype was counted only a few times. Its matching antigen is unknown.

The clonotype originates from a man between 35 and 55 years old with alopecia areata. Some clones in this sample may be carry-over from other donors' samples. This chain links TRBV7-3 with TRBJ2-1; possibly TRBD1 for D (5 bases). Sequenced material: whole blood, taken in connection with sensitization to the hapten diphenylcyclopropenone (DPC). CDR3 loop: CASSASRGEQFF. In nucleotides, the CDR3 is TGTGCCAGCAGTGCCTCTAGGGGCGAGCAGTTCTTC.